This T cell receptor beta chain was identified during a study of T cells in narcolepsy listed by TCRdb under 2018. Some background on the complete study: Patients with narcolepsy type 1 or type 2 (NT1, NT2) were enrolled in the study together with healthy control donors. To look for autoreactive T cells in narcolepsy patients that target self-antigens of hypocretin neurons (hypocretin, TRIB2), the study used TCR Vbeta sequencing to follow clonotypes in blood and CSF. The full study reports these points: Autoreactive clonotypes were reported to be detected serially in the blood of the same patients and of different patients, but not in the blood of healthy controls. Some blood memory CD4+ repertoires from patients and controls contained no sequences matching autoreactive T cell clones. Plots that compared CSF and blood CD4+ T cell clonotypes from the same patient highlighted HCRT-specific and TRIB2-specific autoreactive clonotypes. Patients and controls had similar numbers of sequenced blood memory CD4+ clonotypes, with averages of some 40,000 in patients and 30,000 to 35,000 in controls.

The CDR3, cysteine through phenylalanine, is 18 amino acids long. Kept here is only the CDR3 DNA, which spans 54 bases and is read in frame from base 1. CDR1 and CDR2 are read off the germline V gene as MDHEN and SYDVKM. V is clipped by 4 bases and J by 0 bases, and the sequence between their germline boundaries is 16 bases long. For TCR Vbeta sequencing, memory CD4+ T cells were sorted ex vivo from the peripheral blood of narcolepsy patients and healthy controls. As regards this clone: Its target antigen remains unknown. No much larger clone is present one base from it, and per-base qualities are unavailable.

Libraries were built with the immunoSEQ multiplex PCR assay. Drawn from immuneACCESS, this table holds only the in-frame rearrangements with V and J called that TCRdb kept. Clones are partly lost; checked studies trace under half to an unresolved V gene and leave the rest unexplained. This sample holds 28,000 or so clones; around 82% were observed only once. Approximately 1% of the sample is held by the ten biggest clonotypes. This receptor was identified in a human donor with narcolepsy. Input material: CD45RA- memory CD4+ T cells from PBMCs. The cell subset or site label corresponds to: memory T cells sorted ex vivo from peripheral blood. The chain was built from TRBV28 and TRBJ2-6; the D match is possibly TRBD1 or TRBD2, with 5 bases aligned in each. In nucleotide form, the sequence is TGTGCCAGCAGTTCGTCCGGGACGTGGTACTCTGGGGCCAACGTCCTGACTTTC. The translation is CASSSSGTWYSGANVLTF.